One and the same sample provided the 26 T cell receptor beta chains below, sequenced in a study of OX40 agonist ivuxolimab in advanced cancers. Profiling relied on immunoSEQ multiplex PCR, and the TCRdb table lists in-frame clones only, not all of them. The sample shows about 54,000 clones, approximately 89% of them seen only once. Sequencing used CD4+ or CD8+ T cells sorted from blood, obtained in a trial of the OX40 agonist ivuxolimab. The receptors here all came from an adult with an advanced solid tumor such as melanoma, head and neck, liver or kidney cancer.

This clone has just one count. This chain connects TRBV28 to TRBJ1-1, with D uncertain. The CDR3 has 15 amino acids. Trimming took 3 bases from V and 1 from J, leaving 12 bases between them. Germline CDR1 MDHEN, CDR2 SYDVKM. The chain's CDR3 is CASSLGQHRNTEAFF. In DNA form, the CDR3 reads TGTGCCAGCAGTTTGGGCCAACACCGGAACACTGAAGCTTTCTTT. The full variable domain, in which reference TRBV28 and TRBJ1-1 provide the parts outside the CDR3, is DVKVTQSSRYLVKRTGEKVFLECVQDMDHENMFWYRQDPGLGLRLIYFSYDVKMKEKGDIPEGYSVSREKKERFSLILESASTNQTSMYLCASSLGQHRNTEAFFGQGTRLTVV.

CDR3 in DNA: TGTGCCAGCAGTCTCGCGGGTTTCTACGAGCAGTACTTC. Residues: CASSLAGFYEQYF. The genes are TRBV28 and TRBJ2-7, with a tentative D call TRBD2 (5 bases). In germline, CDR1 is MDHEN, CDR2 SYDVKM. With 5 bases removed from V and 3 bases from J, the gap between germline ends came to 11 bases. The CDR3 contains 13 residues.

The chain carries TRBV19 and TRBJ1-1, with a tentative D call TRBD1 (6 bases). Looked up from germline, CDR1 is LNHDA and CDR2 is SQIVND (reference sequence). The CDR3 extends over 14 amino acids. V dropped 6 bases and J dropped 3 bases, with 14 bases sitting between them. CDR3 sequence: CASRPVGGHTEAFF. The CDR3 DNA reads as TGTGCCAGTAGGCCCGTTGGGGGGCACACTGAAGCTTTCTTT. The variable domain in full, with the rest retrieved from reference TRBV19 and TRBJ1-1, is DGGITQSPKYLFRKEGQNVTLSCEQNLNHDAMYWYRQDPGQGLRLIYYSQIVNDFQKGDIAEGYSVSREKKESFPLTVTSAQKNPTAFYLCASRPVGGHTEAFFGQGTRLTVV.

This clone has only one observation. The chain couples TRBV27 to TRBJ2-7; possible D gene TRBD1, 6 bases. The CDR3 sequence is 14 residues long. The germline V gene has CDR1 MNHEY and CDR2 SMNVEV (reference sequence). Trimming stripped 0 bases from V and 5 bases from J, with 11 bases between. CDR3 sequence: CASSLSRTGHEQYF. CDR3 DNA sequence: TGTGCCAGCAGTTTATCGCGAACAGGGCACGAGCAGTACTTC.

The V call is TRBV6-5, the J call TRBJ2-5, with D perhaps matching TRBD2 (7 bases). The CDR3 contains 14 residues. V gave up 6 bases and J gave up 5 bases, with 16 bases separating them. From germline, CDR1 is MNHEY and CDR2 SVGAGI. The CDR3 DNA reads TGTGCCAGCAGGCCCTGGGGGGGCGGGGAGACCCAGTACTTC. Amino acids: CASRPWGGGETQYF.

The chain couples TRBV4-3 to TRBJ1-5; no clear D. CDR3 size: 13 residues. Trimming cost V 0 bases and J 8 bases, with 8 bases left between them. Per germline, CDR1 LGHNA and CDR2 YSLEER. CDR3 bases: TGCGCCAGCAGCCAAGATAGTACTGAGCCCCAGCATTTT. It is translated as CASSQDSTEPQHF.

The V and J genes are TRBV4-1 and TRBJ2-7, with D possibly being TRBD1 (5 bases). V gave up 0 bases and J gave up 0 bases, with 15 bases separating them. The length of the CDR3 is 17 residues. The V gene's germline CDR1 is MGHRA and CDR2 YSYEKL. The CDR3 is CASSQDPRQLSSYEQYF. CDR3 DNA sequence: TGCGCCAGCAGCCAAGATCCCCGACAGCTCAGCTCCTACGAGCAGTACTTC.

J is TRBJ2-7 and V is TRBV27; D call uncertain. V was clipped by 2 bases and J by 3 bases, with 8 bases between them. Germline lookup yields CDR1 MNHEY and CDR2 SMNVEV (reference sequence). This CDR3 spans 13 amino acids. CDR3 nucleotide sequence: TGTGCCAGCAGTTTAGGCAGTTTCTACGAGCAGTACTTC. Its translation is CASSLGSFYEQYF.

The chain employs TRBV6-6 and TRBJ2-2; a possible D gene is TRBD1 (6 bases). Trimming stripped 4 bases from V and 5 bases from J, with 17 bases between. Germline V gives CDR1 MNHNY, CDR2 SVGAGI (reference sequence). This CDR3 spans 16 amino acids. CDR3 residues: CASSFLQGWVTGELFF. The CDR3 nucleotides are TGTGCCAGCAGTTTCTTACAGGGTTGGGTAACCGGGGAGCTGTTTTTT.

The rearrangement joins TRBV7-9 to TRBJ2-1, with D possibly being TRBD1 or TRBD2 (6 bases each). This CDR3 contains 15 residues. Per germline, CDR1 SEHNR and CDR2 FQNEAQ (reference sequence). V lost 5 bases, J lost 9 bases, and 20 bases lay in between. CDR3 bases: TGTGCCAGCAGCCAACGAGGGAGGCAGGGGAGTGAGCAGTTCTTC. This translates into CASSQRGRQGSEQFF.

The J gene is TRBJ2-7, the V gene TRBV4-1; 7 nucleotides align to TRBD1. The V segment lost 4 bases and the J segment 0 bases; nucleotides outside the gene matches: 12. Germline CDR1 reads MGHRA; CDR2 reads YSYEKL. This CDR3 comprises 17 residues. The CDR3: CASSPKDGEGASYEQYF. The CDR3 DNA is TGCGCCAGCAGCCCAAAGGATGGAGAGGGGGCCTCCTACGAGCAGTACTTC.

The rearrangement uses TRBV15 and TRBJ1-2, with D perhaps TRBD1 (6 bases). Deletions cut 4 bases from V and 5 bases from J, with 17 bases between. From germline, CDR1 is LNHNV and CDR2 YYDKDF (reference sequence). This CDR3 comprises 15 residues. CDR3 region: CATSTGGRTSYGYTF. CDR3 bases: TGTGCCACCAGCACCGGGGGGCGTACATCATATGGCTACACCTTC. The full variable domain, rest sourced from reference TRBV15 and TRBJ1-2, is DAMVIQNPRYQVTQFGKPVTLSCSQTLNHNVMYWYQQKSSQAPKLLFHYYDKDFNNEADTPDNFQSRRPNTSFCFLDIRSPGLGDTAMYLCATSTGGRTSYGYTFGSGTRLTVV.

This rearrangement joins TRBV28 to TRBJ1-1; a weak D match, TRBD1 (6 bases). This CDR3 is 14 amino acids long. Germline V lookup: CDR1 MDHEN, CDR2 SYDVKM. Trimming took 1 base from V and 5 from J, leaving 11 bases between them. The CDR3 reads CASSLFNRDTEAFF. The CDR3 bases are TGTGCCAGCAGTTTATTTAACAGGGATACTGAAGCTTTCTTT. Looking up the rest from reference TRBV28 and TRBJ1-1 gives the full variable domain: DVKVTQSSRYLVKRTGEKVFLECVQDMDHENMFWYRQDPGLGLRLIYFSYDVKMKEKGDIPEGYSVSREKKERFSLILESASTNQTSMYLCASSLFNRDTEAFFGQGTRLTVV.

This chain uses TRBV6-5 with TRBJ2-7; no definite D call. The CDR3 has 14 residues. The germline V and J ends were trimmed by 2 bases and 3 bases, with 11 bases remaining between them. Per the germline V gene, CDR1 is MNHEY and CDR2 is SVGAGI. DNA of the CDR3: TGTGCCAGCAGTTACCGCAGCCACAACTACGAGCAGTACTTC. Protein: CASSYRSHNYEQYF.

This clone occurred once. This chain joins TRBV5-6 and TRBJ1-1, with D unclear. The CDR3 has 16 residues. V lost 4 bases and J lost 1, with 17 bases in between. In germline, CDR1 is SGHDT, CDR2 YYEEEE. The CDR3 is CASSAVRSAGNTEAFF. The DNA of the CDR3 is TGTGCCAGCAGCGCGGTCCGTTCGGCGGGGAACACTGAAGCTTTCTTT.

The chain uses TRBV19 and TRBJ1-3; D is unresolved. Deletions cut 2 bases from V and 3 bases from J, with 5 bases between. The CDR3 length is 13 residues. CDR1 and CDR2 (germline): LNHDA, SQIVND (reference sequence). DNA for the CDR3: TGTGCCAGTAGTATACTGTATGGAAACACCATATATTTT. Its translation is CASSILYGNTIYF.

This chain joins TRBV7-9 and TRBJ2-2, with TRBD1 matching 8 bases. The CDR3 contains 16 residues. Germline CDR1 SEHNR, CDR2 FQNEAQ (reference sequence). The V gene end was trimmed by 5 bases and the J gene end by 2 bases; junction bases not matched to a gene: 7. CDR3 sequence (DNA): TGTGCCAGCAGCCCAAGACAGGGGACAAACACCGGGGAGCTGTTTTTT. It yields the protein CASSPRQGTNTGELFF.

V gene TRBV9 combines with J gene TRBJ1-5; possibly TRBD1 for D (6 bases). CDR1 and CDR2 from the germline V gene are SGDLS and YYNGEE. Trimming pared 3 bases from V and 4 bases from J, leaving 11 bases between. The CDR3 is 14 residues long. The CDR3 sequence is CASSASGANQPQHF. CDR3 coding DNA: TGTGCCAGCAGCGCCTCAGGGGCAAATCAGCCCCAGCATTTT.

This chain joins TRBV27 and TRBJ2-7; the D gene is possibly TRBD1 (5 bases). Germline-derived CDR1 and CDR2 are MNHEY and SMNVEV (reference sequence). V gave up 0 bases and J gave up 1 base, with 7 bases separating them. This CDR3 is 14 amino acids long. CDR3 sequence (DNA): TGTGCCAGCAGTTTATCAGGGGTTTCCTACGAGCAGTACTTC. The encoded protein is CASSLSGVSYEQYF.

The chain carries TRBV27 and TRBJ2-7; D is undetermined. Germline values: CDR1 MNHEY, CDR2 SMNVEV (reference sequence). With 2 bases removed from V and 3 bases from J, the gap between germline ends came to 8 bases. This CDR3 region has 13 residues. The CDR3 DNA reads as TGTGCCAGCAGTTTAGCGTTCAGCTACGAGCAGTACTTC. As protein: CASSLAFSYEQYF.

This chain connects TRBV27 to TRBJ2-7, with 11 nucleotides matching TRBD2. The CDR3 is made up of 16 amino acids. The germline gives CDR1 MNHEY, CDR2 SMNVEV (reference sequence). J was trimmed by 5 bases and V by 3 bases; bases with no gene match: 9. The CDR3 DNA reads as TGTGCCAGCAGTTTTGCTAGCGGGAGGTCGATAAACGAGCAGTACTTC. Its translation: CASSFASGRSINEQYF.

The DNA of the CDR3 is TGTGCCAGCAGCACACGGGGACAGGGTGTTTGGCAGCCCCAGCATTTT. This codes for CASSTRGQGVWQPQHF. The V call is TRBV14, the J call TRBJ1-5, with 9 bases matching TRBD1. CDR3 length: 16 residues. Germline V gene sequence: CDR1 SGHDN, CDR2 FVKESK. The V segment lost 5 bases and the J segment 7 bases; nucleotides outside the gene matches: 12. The variable domain in full, with the rest retrieved from reference TRBV14 and TRBJ1-5, is EAGVTQFPSHSVIEKGQTVTLRCDPISGHDNLYWYRRVMGKEIKFLLHFVKESKQDESGMPNNRFLAERTGGTYSTLKVQPAELEDSGVYFCASSTRGQGVWQPQHFGDGTRLSIL.

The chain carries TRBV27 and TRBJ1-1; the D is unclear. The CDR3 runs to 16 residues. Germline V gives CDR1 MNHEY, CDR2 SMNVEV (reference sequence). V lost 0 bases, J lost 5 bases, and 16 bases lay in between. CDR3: CASSLSFRAPGTEAFF. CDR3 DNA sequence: TGTGCCAGCAGTTTATCCTTCCGGGCCCCTGGGACTGAAGCTTTCTTT.

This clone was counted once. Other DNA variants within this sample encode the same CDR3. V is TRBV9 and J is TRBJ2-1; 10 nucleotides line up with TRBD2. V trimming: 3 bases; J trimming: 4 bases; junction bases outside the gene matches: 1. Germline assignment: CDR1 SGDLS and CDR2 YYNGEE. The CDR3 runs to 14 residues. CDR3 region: CASSGTSGYNEQFF. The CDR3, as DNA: TGTGCCAGCAGCGGGACTAGCGGTTACAATGAGCAGTTCTTC.

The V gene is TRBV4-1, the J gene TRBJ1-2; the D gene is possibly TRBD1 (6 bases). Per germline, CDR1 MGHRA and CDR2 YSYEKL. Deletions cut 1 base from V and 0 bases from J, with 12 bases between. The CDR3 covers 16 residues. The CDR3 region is CASSQGQVTANYGYTF. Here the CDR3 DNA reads TGCGCCAGCAGCCAAGGACAGGTTACAGCTAACTATGGCTACACCTTC.

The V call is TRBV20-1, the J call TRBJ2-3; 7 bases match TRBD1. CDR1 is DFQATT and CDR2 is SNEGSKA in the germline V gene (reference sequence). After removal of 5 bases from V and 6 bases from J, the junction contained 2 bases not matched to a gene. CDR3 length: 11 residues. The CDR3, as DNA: TGCAGTGCTCCACAGGGGGATACGCAGTATTTT. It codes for CSAPQGDTQYF.